Described below is a single TCR beta chain sequence and its context. Its matching antigen is unknown. The data were obtained in a study of lymphopenia after photon versus proton radiotherapy. The study's findings and limits: Oligoclonal CD8+ Temra expansion after nadir drove photon patients' diversity drop. Proton therapy kept repertoires fairly stable, unlike photons, which gained effector/memory cells. Larger post-nadir TCR diversity loss correlated inversely with survival in deceased patients.

CDR3 length: 16 amino acids. Germline CDR1 is SEHNR and CDR2 is FQNEAQ (reference sequence). Trimming removed 0 bases from V and 7 bases from J; junction bases left unmatched: 7. Here immunoSEQ multiplex PCR was the method, and the copy in TCRdb shows in-frame clones only, minus some. The sample consists of under 70,000 clones, around 92% of them appearing once. Material: peripheral blood, obtained from a patient treated with photon-based radiotherapy. The clonotype was recovered from a woman in her thirties or forties with cholangiocarcinoma. The V call is TRBV7-9, the J call TRBJ2-1, with 9 bases aligning to TRBD2. The CDR3 reads CASSLASSGSVNEQFF. The CDR3 nucleotides are TGTGCCAGCAGCTTAGCGAGTAGCGGGAGTGTTAATGAGCAGTTCTTC.